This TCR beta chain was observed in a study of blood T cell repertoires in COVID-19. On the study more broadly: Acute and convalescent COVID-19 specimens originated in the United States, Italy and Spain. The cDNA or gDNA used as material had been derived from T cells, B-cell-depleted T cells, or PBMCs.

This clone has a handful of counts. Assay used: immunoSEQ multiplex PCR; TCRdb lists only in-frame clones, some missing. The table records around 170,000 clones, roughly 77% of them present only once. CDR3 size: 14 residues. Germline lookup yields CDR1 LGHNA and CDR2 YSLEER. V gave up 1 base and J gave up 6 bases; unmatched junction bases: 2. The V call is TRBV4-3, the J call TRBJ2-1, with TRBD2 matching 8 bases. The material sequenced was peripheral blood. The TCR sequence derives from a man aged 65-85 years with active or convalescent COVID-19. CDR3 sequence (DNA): TGCGCCAGCAGCCAAGCCGGGACTAGCAATGAGCAGTTCTTC. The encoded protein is CASSQAGTSNEQFF.